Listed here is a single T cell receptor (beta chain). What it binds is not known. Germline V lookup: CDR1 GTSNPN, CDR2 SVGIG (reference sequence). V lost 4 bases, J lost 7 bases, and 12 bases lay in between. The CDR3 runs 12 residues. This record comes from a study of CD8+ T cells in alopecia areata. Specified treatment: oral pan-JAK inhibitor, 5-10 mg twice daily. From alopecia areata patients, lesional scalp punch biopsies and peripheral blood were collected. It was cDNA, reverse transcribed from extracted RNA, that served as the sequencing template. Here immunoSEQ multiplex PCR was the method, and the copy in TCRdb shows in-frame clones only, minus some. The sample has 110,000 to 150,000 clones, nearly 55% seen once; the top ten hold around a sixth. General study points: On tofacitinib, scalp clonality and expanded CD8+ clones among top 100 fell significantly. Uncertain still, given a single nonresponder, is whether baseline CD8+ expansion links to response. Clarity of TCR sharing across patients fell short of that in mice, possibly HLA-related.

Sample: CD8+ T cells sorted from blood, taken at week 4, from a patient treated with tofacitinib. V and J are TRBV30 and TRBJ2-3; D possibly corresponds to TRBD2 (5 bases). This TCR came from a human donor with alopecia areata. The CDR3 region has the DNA TGTGCCTGGACGGACCCGGGGAATACGCAGTATTTT. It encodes CAWTDPGNTQYF.